What follows describes a single T cell receptor (beta chain). The antigen is unknown. The germline CDR1 and CDR2 sequences are MNHEY and SVGEGT. V lost 5 bases, J lost 6 bases, and 17 bases lay in between. This CDR3 comprises 15 residues. Libraries were prepared by immunoSEQ multiplex PCR; TCRdb keeps only in-frame clonotypes and omits some of them. The sample has 70,000 to 80,000 clones, 60% to 85% seen once. This specimen belongs to a study of T cell responses to AZD1222 COVID-19 vaccine. Study results and caveats: Dominant CD4 TCR responses targeted spike regions 160-218 and 743-854.

The receptor was derived from an adult who received the AZD1222 COVID-19 vaccine. The genes are TRBV6-2 or TRBV6-3 and TRBJ1-5, with D uncertain. Sequenced material: peripheral blood, taken 28 days after the second AZD1222 dose. The CDR3 bases are TGTGCCAGCAGTCTCCTCCGGGCCGCGGGTCAGCCCCAGCATTTT. It encodes CASSLLRAAGQPQHF.